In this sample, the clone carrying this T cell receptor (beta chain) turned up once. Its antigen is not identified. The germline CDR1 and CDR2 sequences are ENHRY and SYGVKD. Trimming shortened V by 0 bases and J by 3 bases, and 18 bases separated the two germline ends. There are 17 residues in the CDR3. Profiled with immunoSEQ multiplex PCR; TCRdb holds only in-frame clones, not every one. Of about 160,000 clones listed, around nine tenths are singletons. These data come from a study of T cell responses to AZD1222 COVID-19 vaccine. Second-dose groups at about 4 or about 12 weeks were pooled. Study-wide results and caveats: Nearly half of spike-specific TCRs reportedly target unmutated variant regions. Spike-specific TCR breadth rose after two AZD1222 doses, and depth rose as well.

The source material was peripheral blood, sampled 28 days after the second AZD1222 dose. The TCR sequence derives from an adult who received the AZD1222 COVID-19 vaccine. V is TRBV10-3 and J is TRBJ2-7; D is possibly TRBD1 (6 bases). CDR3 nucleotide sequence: TGTGCCATCAGTGAGTCAGTGGGGGCTGGACAGATCTACGAGCAGTACTTC. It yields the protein CAISESVGAGQIYEQYF.